What follows are 17 T cell receptor beta chains derived from one specimen sequenced in a study of CD8 T cells in Susac syndrome. RNA in amounts of roughly 0.5 to 1 ug was reverse transcribed with random hexamers. Each CDR3 protein is one row after TCRdb ran MiXCR on the immunoSEQ multiplex PCR reads. In the table there are some 200,000 distinct CDR3 sequences, 90% to 97% of which are singletons. The sequenced sample consisted of CD4+ T cells from PBMCs. Every receptor here comes from a human donor with Susac syndrome.

The chain recombines TRBV20-1 with TRBJ1-2, with D maybe TRBD1 (5 bases). V was cut by 4 bases and J by 10 bases, with 16 bases left in between. The CDR3 is made up of 12 amino acids. The germline V gene has CDR1 DFQATT and CDR2 SNEGSKA (reference sequence). CDR3 region: CSATPGGGTYTF. CDR3 DNA: TGCAGTGCTACCCCTGGCGGGGGAACCTACACCTTC.

The genes are TRBV30 and TRBJ2-3, with D possibly TRBD1 on 5 matching bases. Germline loops: CDR1 GTSNPN, CDR2 SVGIG (reference sequence). This CDR3 comprises 14 residues. Trimming removed 2 bases at V and 1 base at J, with 10 bases between. CDR3 residues: CAWSIKTGTDTQYF. CDR3 sequence (DNA): TGTGCCTGGAGTATAAAGACAGGCACAGATACGCAGTATTTT.

The chain recombines TRBV20-1 with TRBJ2-1, with a tentative D call TRBD1 (6 bases). With 2 bases removed from V and 0 bases from J, the gap between germline ends came to 8 bases. Germline assignment: CDR1 DFQATT and CDR2 SNEGSKA (reference sequence). This CDR3 comprises 14 residues. The CDR3 region has the DNA TGCAGTGCTAGAAGGGGGAGCTCCTACAATGAGCAGTTCTTC. It is translated as CSARRGSSYNEQFF.

V gene TRBV25-1 combines with J gene TRBJ2-7, with 15 nucleotides matching TRBD2. Unmatched junction bases numbered 8, after V lost 8 bases and J lost 0 bases. CDR1 MGHDK and CDR2 SYGVNS come from the germline V gene. There are 17 residues in the CDR3. The CDR3 spells CASQGLAGGRASYEQYF. CDR3 sequence (DNA): TGTGCCAGCCAGGGACTAGCGGGGGGACGAGCCTCCTACGAGCAGTACTTC.

The chain couples TRBV7-9 to TRBJ2-5; a possible D gene is TRBD1 (5 bases). Trimming removed 7 bases from V and 3 bases from J, with 27 bases in between. The CDR3 runs 18 residues. Germline-derived CDR1 and CDR2 are SEHNR and FQNEAQ (reference sequence). CDR3 residues: CASNFPPGADRQEETQYF. The CDR3 bases are TGTGCCAGCAATTTCCCCCCTGGGGCTGACAGACAAGAAGAGACCCAGTACTTC.

This rearrangement joins TRBV7-8 to TRBJ2-1, with D possibly TRBD2 on 6 matching bases. CDR3 length: 15 residues. Germline CDR1 and CDR2: SGHVS and FQNEAQ. Trimming took 7 bases from V and 4 from J, leaving 17 bases between them. Here the CDR3 DNA reads TGTGCCAGCAATGAGAAGGGACTTAGTTACAATGAGCAGTTCTTC. This gives the protein CASNEKGLSYNEQFF.

This chain connects TRBV4-1 to TRBJ2-7; 11 bases are shared with TRBD2. Germline V gene data show CDR1 as MGHRA and CDR2 as YSYEKL. CDR3 size: 16 residues. V shed 4 bases and J 2 bases; nucleotides not matched to a gene: 7. CDR3 sequence: CASSRQIAGGTYEQYF. For the CDR3, the DNA is TGCGCCAGCAGCCGCCAAATAGCGGGGGGGACCTACGAGCAGTACTTC.

This rearrangement joins TRBV20-1 to TRBJ2-5; 13 nucleotides match TRBD2. The junction had 1 base not matched to a gene; V was cut back by 6 bases and J by 0 bases. Germline lookup yields CDR1 DFQATT and CDR2 SNEGSKA (reference sequence). The length of the CDR3 is 14 residues. The DNA for the CDR3 is TGCAGTGCCGGGACTAGCGGGGACCAAGAGACCCAGTACTTC. Encoded protein: CSAGTSGDQETQYF.

This chain links TRBV20-1 with TRBJ2-2; TRBD1 agrees at 8 bases. After removal of 3 bases from V and 4 bases from J, the junction contained 7 bases not matched to a gene. The CDR3 contains 15 residues. Germline-derived CDR1 and CDR2 are DFQATT and SNEGSKA (reference sequence). In DNA, the CDR3 is TGCAGTGCTAGGTTCAGGGGGCGAAGCACCGGGGAGCTGTTTTTT. Translating gives CSARFRGRSTGELFF.

V and J are TRBV12-3 or TRBV12-4 and TRBJ2-7; 7 nucleotides agree with TRBD1. The V gene end was trimmed by 5 bases and the J gene end by 5 bases; junction bases not matched to a gene: 6. The CDR3 sequence is 13 residues long. CDR3 nucleotide sequence: TGTGCCAGCAGTCAACAGGGGCCCGACGAGCAGTACTTC. Its translation: CASSQQGPDEQYF.

The chain links TRBV4-1 to TRBJ1-2, with D perhaps matching TRBD1 (5 bases). The germline CDR1 and CDR2 sequences are MGHRA and YSYEKL. The V end lost 3 bases, the J end lost 4 bases, and 12 bases lay between the germline ends. The length of the CDR3 is 14 residues. CDR3 sequence reads: CASSQAQASYGYTF. The CDR3 nucleotides read TGCGCCAGCAGCCAGGCACAGGCAAGCTATGGCTACACCTTC.

The V call is TRBV6-5, the J call TRBJ2-7; D possibly corresponds to TRBD1 (5 bases). V lost 0 bases and J 4 bases, leaving 13 bases between the germline ends. The CDR3 consists of 15 residues. The germline V gene encodes CDR1 MNHEY and CDR2 SVGAGI. CDR3 in amino acids: CASSYSSVQGYEQYF. CDR3 bases: TGTGCCAGCAGTTACTCCTCGGTGCAGGGTTACGAGCAGTACTTC.

V gene TRBV24-1 combines with J gene TRBJ2-2, with a weak D call TRBD1 (5 bases). V lost 3 bases to trimming and J lost 5 bases, with 12 bases between them. The CDR3 consists of 15 residues. Germline V gives CDR1 KGHDR, CDR2 SFDVKD. The CDR3 region has the DNA TGTGCCACCAGTGATGTAGGGGCCCAAACCGGGGAGCTGTTTTTT. As protein: CATSDVGAQTGELFF.

V usage is TRBV6-1 and J usage is TRBJ1-5; 8 bases match TRBD1. The V gene end was trimmed by 7 bases and the J gene end by 3 bases; junction bases not matched to a gene: 8. Germline CDR1 reads MNHNS; CDR2 reads SASEGT. The CDR3 is 15 amino acids. CDR3 bases: TGTGCCAGCATGATTGGGACAGGCTACAATCAGCCCCAGCATTTT. It is translated as CASMIGTGYNQPQHF.

CDR3 region: CASSLDTGYLDYGYTF. DNA of the CDR3: TGTGCCAGCAGCTTGGATACAGGTTATTTGGACTATGGCTACACCTTC. The chain employs TRBV5-6 and TRBJ1-2, with D maybe TRBD1 (5 bases). The V and J ends lost 0 bases and 3 bases respectively, with 15 bases between them. The CDR3 totals 16 residues. Germline V gives CDR1 SGHDT, CDR2 YYEEEE. The full variable domain, in which reference TRBV5-6 and TRBJ1-2 provide the parts outside the CDR3, is DAGVTQSPTHLIKTRGQQVTLRCSPKSGHDTVSWYQQALGQGPQFIFQYYEEEERQRGNFPDRFSGHQFPNYSSELNVNALLLGDSALYLCASSLDTGYLDYGYTFGSGTRLTVV.

V and J are TRBV12-3 or TRBV12-4 and TRBJ1-4; D gene uncertain. The CDR3 loop spans 14 amino acids. V lost 7 bases and J 1 base, leaving 10 bases between the germline ends. Here the CDR3 DNA reads TGTGCCAGCACTAAACATGGAACTAATGAAAAACTGTTTTTT. Protein: CASTKHGTNEKLFF.

This sequence joins TRBV7-9 and TRBJ2-7, with TRBD1 matching over 10 bases. This CDR3 contains 18 residues. After removal of 2 bases from V and 2 bases from J, the junction contained 12 bases not matched to a gene. Germline assignment: CDR1 SEHNR and CDR2 FQNEAQ (reference sequence). The CDR3 region is CASSLSTGGTQAAYEQYF. In DNA form, the CDR3 reads TGTGCCAGCAGCTTATCGACAGGGGGCACCCAAGCAGCCTACGAGCAGTACTTC.